These 18 T cell receptor beta chains were all obtained from the same sample, sequenced in a study of T cell repertoires in cytomegalovirus infection. MiXCR was run by TCRdb on the reads, yielding one entry per CDR3 protein. The sample contains about half a million distinct CDR3 sequences, around 30% of which appear only once. For these receptors, no antigen is known. The starting material was cultured PBMCs, obtained from culture after CMV antigen stimulation. These receptors were collected from a human donor in good health (CMV status not recorded). Some clones in this sample may be carry-over from other donors' samples.

At least ten counts were recorded for this clonotype. This rearrangement joins TRBV7-2 to TRBJ2-3; D possibly corresponds to TRBD2 (6 bases). Germline V gene lookup returns CDR1 SGHTA and CDR2 FQGNSA. V lost 1 base and J 5 bases, leaving 16 bases between the germline ends. The CDR3 extends over 16 amino acids. The CDR3 sequence: CASSLDGREWRDTQYF. DNA of the CDR3: TGTGCCAGCAGCTTAGATGGCCGGGAGTGGCGAGATACGCAGTATTTT.

This clonotype turned up a few times. The chain combines TRBV27 with TRBJ2-4, with 8 bases identical to TRBD1. The CDR3 spans 13 residues. The V segment lost 7 bases and the J segment 8 bases; nucleotides outside the gene matches: 7. Germline lookup yields CDR1 MNHEY and CDR2 SMNVEV (reference sequence). The CDR3 DNA reads TGTGCCAGCAAATTGACAGGGGTGGACATTCAGTACTTC. Its translation is CASKLTGVDIQYF.

This clonotype came up many times. The chain has TRBV5-8 and TRBJ2-1, with D possibly matching TRBD1 (6 bases). V was trimmed by 3 bases and J by 6 bases, leaving 13 bases between them. This CDR3 region has 14 residues. Germline CDR1 and CDR2: SGHTS and YDEGEE. The CDR3 DNA sequence: TGTGCCAGCAGCTACTGGACAGCTACCAATGAGCAGTTCTTC. As protein: CASSYWTATNEQFF.

The genes are TRBV6-6 and TRBJ2-5; the D call may be TRBD1 or TRBD2 (6 bases each). The CDR3 is made up of 15 amino acids. Trimming took off 4 bases at V and 4 bases at J, with 16 bases between the two ends. Germline V gene sequence: CDR1 MNHNY, CDR2 SVGAGI (reference sequence). The CDR3 DNA reads as TGTGCCAGCAGTTCTATCCCCGGAGGGGGAGAGACCCAGTACTTC. It yields the protein CASSSIPGGGETQYF.

The J gene is TRBJ2-1, the V gene TRBV10-3, with D perhaps given as TRBD1 or TRBD2 (7 bases each). V was cut by 0 bases and J by 5 bases, with 14 bases left in between. The CDR3 runs 16 residues. CDR1 ENHRY and CDR2 SYGVKD come from the germline V gene. The CDR3 sequence is CAISESGRGLNNEQFF. DNA for the CDR3: TGTGCCATCAGTGAGTCAGGGAGGGGGCTGAACAATGAGCAGTTCTTC.

The rearrangement links TRBV4-3 to TRBJ1-3; 9 bases fit TRBD1. V lost 4 bases and J lost 4; bases outside the gene matches: 11. The CDR3 contains 17 residues. The V gene's germline CDR1 is LGHNA and CDR2 YSLEER. Here the CDR3 reads CASSRGTGGGSGNTIYF. The CDR3 DNA reads as TGCGCCAGCAGCCGGGGAACAGGGGGCGGCTCGGGAAACACCATATATTTT.

The V call is TRBV29-1, the J call TRBJ2-7, with D perhaps TRBD1 or TRBD2 (5 bases each). V gave up 6 bases and J gave up 7 bases, with 19 bases separating them. The length of the CDR3 is 13 residues. Germline-derived CDR1 and CDR2 are SQVTM and ANQGSEA. The CDR3 spells CSVMTARREEQYV. CDR3 DNA sequence: TGCAGCGTCATGACAGCCCGCCGGGAAGAGCAGTACGTC.

The chain joins TRBV5-4 to TRBJ1-1; D not resolved. Deletions cut 4 bases from V and 6 bases from J, with 19 bases between. The germline gives CDR1 SGHNT, CDR2 YYREEE (reference sequence). The length of the CDR3 is 15 residues. This CDR3 is CASSPDLPIISEAFF. CDR3 in DNA: TGTGCCAGCAGCCCGGACCTCCCTATCATCTCTGAAGCTTTCTTT.

This clonotype was seen more than once but under ten times. The chain carries TRBV7-6 and TRBJ2-7; unclear D gene. This CDR3 contains 13 residues. V was cut by 4 bases and J by 2 bases, with 9 bases left in between. Germline CDR1 reads SGHVS; CDR2 reads FNYEAQ. The CDR3 DNA reads TGTGCCAGCAGCTCCCAGGAGACCTACGAGCAGTACTTC. Translating it yields CASSSQETYEQYF. Together with reference TRBV7-6 and TRBJ2-7, the CDR3 gives the full variable domain: GAGVSQSPRYKVTKRGQDVALRCDPISGHVSLYWYRQALGQGPEFLTYFNYEAQQDKSGLPNDRFSAERPEGSISTLTIQRTEQRDSAMYRCASSSQETYEQYFGPGTRLTVT.

This clonotype was observed a handful of times. V is TRBV28 and J is TRBJ2-7; 7 nucleotides agree with TRBD2. This CDR3 is built from 13 residues. In germline, CDR1 is MDHEN, CDR2 SYDVKM. After removal of 3 bases from V and 6 bases from J, the junction contained 5 bases not matched to a gene. CDR3 nucleotide sequence: TGTGCCAGCAGTTTCGGCGGGAGACGCGAGCAGTACTTC. Protein product: CASSFGGRREQYF.

This rearrangement joins TRBV12-3 or TRBV12-4 to TRBJ2-5; tentatively, D is TRBD1 (5 bases). CDR3 length: 16 residues. Between the trimmed V and J ends, which lost 6 bases and 3 bases, there was a span of 20 bases. This chain's CDR3 is CASRPPPRQWEETQYF. CDR3 nucleotide sequence: TGTGCCAGCAGACCCCCGCCCCGACAGTGGGAAGAGACCCAGTACTTC.

This sequence joins TRBV11-2 and TRBJ2-7; tentative D call: TRBD2 (5 bases). CDR3 size: 14 residues. From germline, CDR1 is SGHAT and CDR2 FQNNGV. V gave up 7 bases and J gave up 3 bases, with 16 bases separating them. CDR3 sequence reads: CASTHSRDHYEQYF. CDR3 nucleotide sequence: TGTGCCAGCACCCACAGCCGGGATCACTACGAGCAGTACTTC. The variable domain in full, with the rest retrieved from reference TRBV11-2 and TRBJ2-7, is EAGVAQSPRYKIIEKRQSVAFWCNPISGHATLYWYQQILGQGPKLLIQFQNNGVVDDSQLPKDRFSAERLKGVDSTLKIQPAKLEDSAVYLCASTHSRDHYEQYFGPGTRLTVT.

V and J are TRBV5-8 and TRBJ2-7; D is uncertain. The V and J ends lost 0 bases and 5 bases respectively, with 12 bases between them. Germline V gives CDR1 SGHTS, CDR2 YDEGEE. This CDR3 spans 14 amino acids. The CDR3 DNA follows: TGTGCCAGCAGCTTGGTCCCGGGTAAGGACGAGCAGTACTTC. The encoded protein is CASSLVPGKDEQYF. The whole variable domain, filled in from reference TRBV5-8 and TRBJ2-7, reads EAGVTQSPTHLIKTRGQQATLRCSPISGHTSVYWYQQALGLGLQFLLWYDEGEERNRGNFPPRFSGRQFPNYSSELNVNALELEDSALYLCASSLVPGKDEQYFGPGTRLTVT.

This clonotype was seen repeatedly, ten times or more. This chain links TRBV7-2 with TRBJ2-3; D is ambiguous. Trimming took off 1 base at V and 4 bases at J, with 9 bases between the two ends. The germline gives CDR1 SGHTA, CDR2 FQGNSA. This CDR3 has 14 amino acids. The CDR3: CASSLGMRPDTQYF. The DNA for the CDR3 is TGTGCCAGCAGCTTAGGGATGAGACCAGATACGCAGTATTTT.

This chain uses TRBV7-9 with TRBJ1-5, with a tentative D call TRBD1 (5 bases). The germline gives CDR1 SEHNR, CDR2 FQNEAQ (reference sequence). V lost 0 bases to trimming and J lost 5 bases, with 11 bases between them. This CDR3 comprises 15 residues. CDR3 DNA: TGTGCCAGCAGCTTAGCGGGTACGGGGGATCAGCCCCAGCATTTT. Protein: CASSLAGTGDQPQHF.

This clonotype has more than one count but fewer than ten. V gene TRBV12-3 or TRBV12-4 combines with J gene TRBJ1-2; D possibly corresponds to TRBD1 (6 bases). Trimming took 2 bases from V and 2 from J, leaving 9 bases between them. This CDR3 region has 14 residues. The CDR3 DNA is TGTGCCAGCAGTTTACGAGGGGGGAACTATGGCTACACCTTC. As protein: CASSLRGGNYGYTF.

This clonotype has just a few counts. The chain joins TRBV7-6 to TRBJ1-3; 7 bases match TRBD1. This CDR3 has 16 residues. With 1 base clipped from V and 2 bases from J, the junction kept 5 bases outside the gene matches. Germline V lookup: CDR1 SGHVS, CDR2 FNYEAQ. The CDR3 DNA reads as TGTGCCAGCAGCTTAGGAGGGGGCGTTCCTGGAAACACCATATATTTT. The encoded protein is CASSLGGGVPGNTIYF. The full variable domain, with the rest looked up from reference TRBV7-6 and TRBJ1-3, is GAGVSQSPRYKVTKRGQDVALRCDPISGHVSLYWYRQALGQGPEFLTYFNYEAQQDKSGLPNDRFSAERPEGSISTLTIQRTEQRDSAMYRCASSLGGGVPGNTIYFGEGSWLTVV.

This clonotype was picked up a small number of times. The rearrangement joins TRBV5-1 to TRBJ2-7; 9 positions agree with TRBD1. CDR1 is SGHRS and CDR2 is YFSETQ in the germline V gene. Trimming took 4 bases from V and 11 from J; bases not matched to a gene: 13. The length of the CDR3 is 14 residues. CDR3 loop: CASSGTGSEGREYF. In nucleotides, the CDR3 is TGCGCCAGCAGCGGGACAGGGTCGGAGGGTCGGGAGTACTTC.